This T cell receptor beta chain comes out of a study of blood T cell repertoires in COVID-19. On the study more broadly: PBMCs, B-cell-depleted T cells, or T cells provided the cDNA or gDNA that made up the material.

Using immunoSEQ multiplex PCR, the repertoire was profiled, and TCRdb retains in-frame clones only, with some absent. The profile shows 90,000 to 100,000 clones, around nine tenths of them singletons. After removal of 10 bases from V and 1 base from J, the junction contained 7 bases not matched to a gene. This CDR3 is 15 amino acids long. CDR1 SNHLY and CDR2 FYNNEI come from the germline V gene. Sequenced: peripheral blood. The V and J genes are TRBV2 and TRBJ2-2; 9 bases are a match to TRBD1. This clonotype was sampled from a man aged 50 to 59 with acute or convalescent COVID-19. The CDR3 sequence is CATGGQGRNTGELFF. CDR3 nucleotide sequence: TGTGCCACGGGTGGACAGGGGAGGAACACCGGGGAGCTGTTTTTT.